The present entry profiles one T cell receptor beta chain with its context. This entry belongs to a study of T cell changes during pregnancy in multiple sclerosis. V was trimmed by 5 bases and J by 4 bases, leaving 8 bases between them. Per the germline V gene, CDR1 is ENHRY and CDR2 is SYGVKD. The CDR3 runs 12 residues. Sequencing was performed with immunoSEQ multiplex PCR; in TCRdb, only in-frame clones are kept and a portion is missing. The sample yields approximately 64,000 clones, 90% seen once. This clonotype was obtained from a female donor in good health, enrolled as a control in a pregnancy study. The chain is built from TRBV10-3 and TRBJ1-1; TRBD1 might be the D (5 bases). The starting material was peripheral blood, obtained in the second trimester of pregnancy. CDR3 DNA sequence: TGTGCCATCAGTCGGACATTCACTGAAGCTTTCTTT. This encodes CAISRTFTEAFF.